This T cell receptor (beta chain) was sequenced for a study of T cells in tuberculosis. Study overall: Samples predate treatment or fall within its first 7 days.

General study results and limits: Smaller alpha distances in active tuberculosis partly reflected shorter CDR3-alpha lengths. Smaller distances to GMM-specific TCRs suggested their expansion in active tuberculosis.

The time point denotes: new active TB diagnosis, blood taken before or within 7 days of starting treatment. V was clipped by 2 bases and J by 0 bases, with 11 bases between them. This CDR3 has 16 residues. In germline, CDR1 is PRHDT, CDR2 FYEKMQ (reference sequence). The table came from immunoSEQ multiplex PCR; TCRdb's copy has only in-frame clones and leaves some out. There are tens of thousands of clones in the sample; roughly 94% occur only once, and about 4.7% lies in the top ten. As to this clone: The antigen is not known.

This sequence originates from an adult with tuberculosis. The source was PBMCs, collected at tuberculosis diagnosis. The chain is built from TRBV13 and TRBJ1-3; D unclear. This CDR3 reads CASSLWSTYSGNTIYF. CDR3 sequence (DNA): TGTGCCAGCAGCTTATGGTCAACATACTCTGGAAACACCATATATTTT.